This entry concerns a single TCR beta chain. Its antigen is unknown. Qualities for individual bases were not recorded, and no much larger clone is one base off. The sample originates from a study of blood T cell repertoires in COVID-19 (dated by TCRdb to the early 2020s). At the level of the whole study: Collaborator samples came from the United States, Italy and Spain and covered acute and convalescent phases of COVID-19. A freely available public database, intended as a resource for researchers studying the immune response to SARS-CoV-2, is where the repertoires were released. A de-identified subject ID, COVID-19 status, age in years and sex were almost always included in the sample metadata. Deeply sampled blood TCRbeta repertoires from subjects exposed to, actively infected with, or recovered from COVID-19 were included in the dataset. The samples were drawn from the first 160 participants of the ongoing ImmuneRACE study and from roughly 1,300 subjects provided by 6 global collaborators. The material from the prospective study consisted of cDNA or gDNA derived from T cells, B-cell-depleted T cells, or PBMCs. Where available, HLA class I and class II types were obtained from metadata supplied by the sample provider rather than from assay-based typing.

At one collaborating source in Seattle, patients were enrolled during active infection and were followed longitudinally through the course of disease. The collaborating institutions used their own protocols to collect whole blood in K2EDTA tubes. For TCRbeta analysis, collaborator samples were shipped as frozen whole blood, as isolated PBMCs, or as DNA extracted from either sample type. CDR1 and CDR2, per the germline V gene (reference sequence), are GTSNPN and SVGIG. The cysteine opens and the phenylalanine closes a CDR3 of 14 amino acids. Only the CDR3 portion is preserved as DNA: 42 bases, with reading frame beginning at the first base. V is pruned by 5 bases and J by 4 bases, leaving 7 bases of the junction without a gene match. TCRbeta CDR3 regions were amplified from genomic DNA using the immunoSEQ Assay, a bias-controlled multiplex PCR. Concerning the study's data processing: Nucleated cell counts per sample were estimated from amplification of reference gene primers within the assay. To quantify the absolute abundance of each unique TCRbeta CDR3 rearrangement, sequence reads were collapsed and filtered. For each sample, productive Simpson clonality was calculated as the square root of Simpson's diversity index across productive rearrangements. TCRdb re-hosts the immuneACCESS table, in-frame sequences only. Its copies lack some clones; in the studies checked, an unresolved V gene accounts for under half of them, and the cause for the rest is not known. V and J calls and clone size are copied from that table; D and trimming were computed from the DNA. A total of more than 200,000 clones appear in this sample, around nine tenths of them only once. 5.2% of the sample is in the top ten clones.

Study-wide conclusions, independent of this receptor: The amount of clinical and demographic metadata varied by source and participant and was provided uncurated.

The V gene is TRBV30 and the J gene is TRBJ2-1, with 8 bases matching TRBD2. Specimen: peripheral blood. This receptor was obtained from a woman aged 55-75 years with COVID-19, enrolled during active disease. CDR3 reads: CAWGGLAGYNEQFF. The DNA reads TGTGCCTGGGGGGGGCTAGCGGGTTACAATGAGCAGTTCTTC.